The sequence of this T cell receptor beta chain was determined in a study of immune cell composition in non-small cell lung cancer. This clone appeared a single time. The protocol was immunoSEQ multiplex PCR, while the TCRdb copy is restricted to in-frame clones and leaves out a portion. This table holds about 6,600 clones, more than 65% found once. The CDR3 is 15 amino acids. V lost 4 bases to trimming and J lost 2 bases; unmatched junction nucleotides: 2. Germline CDR1 is MGHRA and CDR2 is YSYEKL. Source material: lung tumor tissue. The chain carries TRBV4-1 and TRBJ2-7, with 13 nucleotides matching TRBD2. The receptor's source is a human donor with non-small cell lung cancer. CDR3 sequence (DNA): TGCGCCAGCAGCCTCGGGACTAGCGGGGCCTACGAGCAGTACTTC. This gives the protein CASSLGTSGAYEQYF.